This record looks at one T cell receptor beta chain sequence and its context. What it binds is not known. Generated by immunoSEQ multiplex PCR, the TCRdb table keeps only in-frame clones and is missing some. The table shows roughly 140,000 clones, with over 75% occurring only once. The data stem from a study of T cell responses to AZD1222 COVID-19 vaccine. General study findings and limits: Nearly half of spike-specific TCRs reportedly target unmutated variant regions.

Trimming stripped 5 bases from V and 4 bases from J, with 8 bases between. The CDR3 covers 12 residues. The chain links TRBV12-3 or TRBV12-4 to TRBJ1-1, with D maybe TRBD1 (5 bases). Sample: peripheral blood, taken on day 0 of AZD1222 vaccination. The receptor was isolated from an adult in good health. The CDR3 loop reads CASSGDGTEAFF. In DNA, the CDR3 is TGTGCCAGCAGTGGGGACGGCACTGAAGCTTTCTTT.